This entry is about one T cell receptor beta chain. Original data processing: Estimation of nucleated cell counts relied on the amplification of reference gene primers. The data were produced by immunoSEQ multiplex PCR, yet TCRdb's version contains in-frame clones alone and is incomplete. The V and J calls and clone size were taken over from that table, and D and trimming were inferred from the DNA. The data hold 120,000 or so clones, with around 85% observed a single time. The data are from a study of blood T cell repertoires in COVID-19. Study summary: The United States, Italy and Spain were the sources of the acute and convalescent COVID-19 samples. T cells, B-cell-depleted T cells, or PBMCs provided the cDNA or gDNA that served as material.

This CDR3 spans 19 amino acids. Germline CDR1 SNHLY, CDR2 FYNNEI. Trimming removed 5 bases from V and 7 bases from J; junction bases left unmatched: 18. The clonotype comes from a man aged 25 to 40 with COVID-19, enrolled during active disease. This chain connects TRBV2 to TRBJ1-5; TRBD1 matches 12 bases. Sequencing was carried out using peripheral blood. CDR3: CASSNTAGTGGPSGQPQHF. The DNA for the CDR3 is TGTGCCAGCAGTAACACCGCCGGGACAGGGGGCCCCTCTGGGCAGCCCCAGCATTTT.